This TCR beta chain was documented in a study of graft-versus-host responses after intestinal transplantation. The wider study: Isolated intestinal, liver-intestinal, or multivisceral transplants were what recipients had. Every recipient had anti-thymocyte globulin induction and approximately three years of tacrolimus plus steroids. General observations from the study: GvH clones were found in recipient marrow; some appeared first in ileum or blood.

Worth noting for this clone: Antigen specificity is unknown.

The CDR3 sequence is 13 residues long. The ends were cut back, 3 bases at V and 7 bases at J, with 10 bases in the middle. Germline lookup yields CDR1 SGHTA and CDR2 FQGNSA. Assay: immunoSEQ multiplex PCR; the TCRdb copy retains only in-frame clones and omits some. The data contain about 25,000 clones, less than 95% of them singletons. The chain couples TRBV7-2 to TRBJ2-1; unclear D gene. The clonotype comes from a human patient who received an intestinal transplant, so some T cells may come from the graft donor. The sample was PBMCs, taken 156 days after intestinal transplant. The CDR3 sequence: CASSFFLENEQFF. CDR3 bases: TGTGCCAGCAGCTTCTTCTTGGAGAATGAGCAGTTCTTC.